What follows are 4 T cell receptor beta chains derived from one specimen sequenced in a study of OX40 agonist ivuxolimab in advanced cancers. Method: immunoSEQ multiplex PCR; TCRdb's copy keeps in-frame clones and lacks some. This table has fewer than 30,000 clones, about 76% appearing once. The source was CD4+ or CD8+ T cells sorted from blood, collected in a trial of the OX40 agonist ivuxolimab. These receptors were collected from an adult with an advanced solid tumor such as melanoma, head and neck, liver or kidney cancer.

The chain carries TRBV6-5 and TRBJ2-1, with no clear D. The V end was cut by 0 bases, the J end by 8 bases, with 11 bases between. Germline CDR1 is MNHEY and CDR2 is SVGAGI. The CDR3 totals 14 residues. Here the CDR3 DNA reads TGTGCCAGCAGTTACTCCTCCCTAGGGCATGAGCAGTTCTTC. It yields the protein CASSYSSLGHEQFF.

The chain links TRBV9 to TRBJ1-3; the match to TRBD1 covers 7 bases. Germline V gene data show CDR1 as SGDLS and CDR2 as YYNGEE. Trimming removed 3 bases from V and 0 bases from J; junction bases left unmatched: 9. This CDR3 has 17 amino acids. CDR3 loop: CASSAWDSFYSGNTIYF. CDR3 coding DNA: TGTGCCAGCAGCGCATGGGACAGTTTCTACTCTGGAAACACCATATATTTT.

This clone is medium-sized within its sample. The J gene is TRBJ2-7, the V gene TRBV29-1; D not resolved. The ends were cut back, 7 bases at V and 2 bases at J, with 15 bases in the middle. The CDR3 length is 13 residues. Germline V gene lookup returns CDR1 SQVTM and CDR2 ANQGSEA. DNA for the CDR3: TGCAGCGCCGGCGGCGGCATCACCTACGAGCAGTACTTC. Its translation: CSAGGGITYEQYF.

The chain recombines TRBV28 with TRBJ2-1; no definite D call. CDR1 MDHEN and CDR2 SYDVKM come from the germline V gene. Trimming left V 3 bases short and J 4 bases short, with 7 bases between. This CDR3 has 13 residues. CDR3 loop: CASSFQTYNEQFF. In DNA, the CDR3 is TGTGCCAGCAGTTTCCAAACATACAATGAGCAGTTCTTC. Full variable domain (outside the CDR3, taken from reference TRBV28 and TRBJ2-1): DVKVTQSSRYLVKRTGEKVFLECVQDMDHENMFWYRQDPGLGLRLIYFSYDVKMKEKGDIPEGYSVSREKKERFSLILESASTNQTSMYLCASSFQTYNEQFFGPGTRLTVL.